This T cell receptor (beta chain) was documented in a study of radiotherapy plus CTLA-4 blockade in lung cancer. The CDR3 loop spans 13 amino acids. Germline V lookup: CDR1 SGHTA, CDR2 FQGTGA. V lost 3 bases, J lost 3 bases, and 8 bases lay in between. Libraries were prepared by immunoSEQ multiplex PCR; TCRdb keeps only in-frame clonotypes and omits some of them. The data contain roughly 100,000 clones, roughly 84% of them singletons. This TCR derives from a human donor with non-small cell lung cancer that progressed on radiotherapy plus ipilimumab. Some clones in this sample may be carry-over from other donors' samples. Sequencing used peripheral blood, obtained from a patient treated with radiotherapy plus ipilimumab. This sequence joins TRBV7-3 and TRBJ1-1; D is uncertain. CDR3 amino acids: CASSLLGDTEAFF. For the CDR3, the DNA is TGTGCCAGCAGCTTGCTCGGGGACACTGAAGCTTTCTTT.